This entry features one T cell receptor (beta chain) sequence. This sample was included in a study of blood T cell repertoires in COVID-19. Study-level background: COVID-19 samples collected from the United States, Italy and Spain covered acute and convalescent phases. T cells, B-cell-depleted T cells, or PBMCs supplied cDNA or gDNA.

Seattle patients were enrolled while actively infected and followed longitudinally. The germline gives CDR1 SGDLS, CDR2 YYNGEE. The length of the CDR3 is 14 residues. The V end was cut by 0 bases, the J end by 4 bases, with 11 bases between. Under the authors' procedure: Cell counts per sample came from amplifying reference gene primers. Libraries were prepared by immunoSEQ multiplex PCR; TCRdb keeps only in-frame clonotypes and omits some of them. The V and J calls and the clone size are those of that table, but D and trimming were determined from the DNA. Of around 130,000 clones listed, less than 90% are singletons.

The sequence was collected from a man aged 30 to 39 with COVID-19, enrolled during active disease. The gene calls are TRBV9 and TRBJ2-7, with D unclear. The specimen was peripheral blood. As DNA, the CDR3 is TGTGCCAGCAGCGTAGATTCAGGTTGGTACGAGCAGTACTTC. It codes for CASSVDSGWYEQYF.